This T cell receptor beta chain was profiled in a study of T-cell reconstitution after alpha-beta-depleted transplantation in children. Broader study findings: After transplant, high TCRbeta diversity at day 60 in some patients arose from surviving recipient T cells and thymic progenitors. It was reported that alpha-beta T cells came from several hundred expanded graft clones (about two months after transplant). Most T-cell counts and diversity one year after the transplant came from T cells that were newly produced.

TCRbeta library preparation incorporated unique molecular identifiers. TCRdb redid the calling of the PCR reads with MiXCR, one entry per CDR3 protein. The sample records about 27,000 distinct CDR3 sequences, 15% to 20% being singletons. A note on this clonotype: Its antigen is as yet unknown.

The ends lost 8 bases at V and 2 bases at J; junction bases unmatched: 9. The CDR3 runs 15 residues. Germline lookup yields CDR1 LGHNA and CDR2 YNFKEQ. This sequence originates from a male patient between 2 and 15 years old who had a stem cell transplant for acute lymphoblastic leukemia, so the T cells may come from the graft donor. The rearrangement joins TRBV4-2 to TRBJ2-5; 9 nucleotides align to TRBD2. Sequenced here: PBMCs, mostly from graft donor cells, sampled 60 days after TCRalphabeta/CD19-depleted stem cell transplant. CDR3: CASSPGAGGQETQYF. The CDR3 DNA follows: TGTGCCAGCTCCCCGGGGGCGGGGGGGCAAGAGACCCAGTACTTC.